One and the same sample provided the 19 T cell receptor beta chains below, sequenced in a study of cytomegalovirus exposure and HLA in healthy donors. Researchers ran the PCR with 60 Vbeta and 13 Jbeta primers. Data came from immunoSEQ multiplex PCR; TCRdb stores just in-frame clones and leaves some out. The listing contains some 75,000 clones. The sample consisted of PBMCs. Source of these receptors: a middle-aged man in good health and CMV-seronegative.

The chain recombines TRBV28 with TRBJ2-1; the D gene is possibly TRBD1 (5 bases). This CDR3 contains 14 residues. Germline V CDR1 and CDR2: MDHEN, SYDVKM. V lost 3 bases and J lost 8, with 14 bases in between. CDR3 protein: CASSFLGQGHEQFF. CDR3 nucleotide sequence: TGTGCCAGCAGTTTTTTAGGGCAGGGCCATGAGCAGTTCTTC.

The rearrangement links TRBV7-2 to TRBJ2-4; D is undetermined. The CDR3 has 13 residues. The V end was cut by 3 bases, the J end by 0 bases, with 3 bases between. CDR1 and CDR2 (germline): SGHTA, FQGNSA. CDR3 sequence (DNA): TGTGCCAGCAGCTTCCTAGCCAAAAACATTCAGTACTTC. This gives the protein CASSFLAKNIQYF.

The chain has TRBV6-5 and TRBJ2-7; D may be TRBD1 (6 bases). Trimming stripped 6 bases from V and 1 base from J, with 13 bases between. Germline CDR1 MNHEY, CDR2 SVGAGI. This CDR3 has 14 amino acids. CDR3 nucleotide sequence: TGTGCCAGCAGCTACAACAGGGTTTCCTACGAGCAGTACTTC. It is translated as CASSYNRVSYEQYF.

The CDR3 DNA reads TGTGCCACCAGCAGAGATCTAGAAGAGACCCAGTACTTC. Its translation: CATSRDLEETQYF. The rearrangement links TRBV15 to TRBJ2-5, with D unresolved. V dropped 0 bases and J dropped 3 bases, with 5 bases sitting between them. CDR1 LNHNV and CDR2 YYDKDF come from the germline V gene (reference sequence). The CDR3 sequence is 13 residues long.

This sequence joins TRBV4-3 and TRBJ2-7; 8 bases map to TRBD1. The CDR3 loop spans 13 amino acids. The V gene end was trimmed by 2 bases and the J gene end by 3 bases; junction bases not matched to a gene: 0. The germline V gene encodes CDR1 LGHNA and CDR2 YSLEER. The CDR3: CASSQTGGYEQYF. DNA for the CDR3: TGCGCCAGCAGCCAAACAGGGGGCTACGAGCAGTACTTC.

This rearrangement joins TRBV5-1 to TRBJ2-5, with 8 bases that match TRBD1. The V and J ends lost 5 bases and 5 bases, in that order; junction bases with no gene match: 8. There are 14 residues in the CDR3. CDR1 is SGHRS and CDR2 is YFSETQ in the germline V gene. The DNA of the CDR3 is TGCGCCAGCAGTCCCTCAGGGGGCCGGGAGACCCAGTACTTC. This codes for CASSPSGGRETQYF.

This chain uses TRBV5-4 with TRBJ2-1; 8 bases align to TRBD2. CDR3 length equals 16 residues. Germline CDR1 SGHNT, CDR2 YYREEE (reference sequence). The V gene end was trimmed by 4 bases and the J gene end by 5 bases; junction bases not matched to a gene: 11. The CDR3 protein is CASSQTGTRGHNEQFF. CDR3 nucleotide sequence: TGTGCCAGCAGCCAGACCGGGACTAGGGGCCACAATGAGCAGTTCTTC.

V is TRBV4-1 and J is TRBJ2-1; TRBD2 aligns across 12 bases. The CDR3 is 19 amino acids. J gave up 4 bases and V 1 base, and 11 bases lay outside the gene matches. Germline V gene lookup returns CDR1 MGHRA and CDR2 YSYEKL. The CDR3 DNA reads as TGCGCCAGCAGCCAAGTACCTAGCGGGGGGGCTAACAAATACAATGAGCAGTTCTTC. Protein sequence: CASSQVPSGGANKYNEQFF.

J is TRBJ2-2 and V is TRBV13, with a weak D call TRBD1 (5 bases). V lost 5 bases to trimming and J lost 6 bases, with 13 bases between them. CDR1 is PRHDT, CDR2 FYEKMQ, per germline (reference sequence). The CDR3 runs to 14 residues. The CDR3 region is CASSQPLGAGELFF. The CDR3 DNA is TGTGCCAGCAGCCAGCCCTTAGGGGCCGGGGAGCTGTTTTTT.

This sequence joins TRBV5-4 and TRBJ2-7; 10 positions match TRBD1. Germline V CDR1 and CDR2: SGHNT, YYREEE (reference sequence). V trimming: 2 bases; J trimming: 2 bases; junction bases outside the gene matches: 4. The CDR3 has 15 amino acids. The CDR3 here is CASSLPGQGTYEQYF. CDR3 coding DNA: TGTGCCAGCAGCTTACCGGGACAGGGGACCTACGAGCAGTACTTC.

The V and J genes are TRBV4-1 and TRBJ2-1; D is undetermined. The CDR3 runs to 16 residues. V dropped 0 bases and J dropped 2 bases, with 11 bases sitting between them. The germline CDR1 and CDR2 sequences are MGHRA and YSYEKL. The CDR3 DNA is TGCGCCAGCAGCCAAGAGTTCGGCGGCACCTACAATGAGCAGTTCTTC. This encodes CASSQEFGGTYNEQFF.

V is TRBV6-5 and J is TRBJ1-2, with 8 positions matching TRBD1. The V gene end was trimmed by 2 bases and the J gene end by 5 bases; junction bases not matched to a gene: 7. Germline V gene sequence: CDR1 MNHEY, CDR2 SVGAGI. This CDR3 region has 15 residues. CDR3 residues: CASSYASGTGYGYTF. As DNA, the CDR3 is TGTGCCAGCAGTTACGCGTCCGGGACAGGTTATGGCTACACCTTC.

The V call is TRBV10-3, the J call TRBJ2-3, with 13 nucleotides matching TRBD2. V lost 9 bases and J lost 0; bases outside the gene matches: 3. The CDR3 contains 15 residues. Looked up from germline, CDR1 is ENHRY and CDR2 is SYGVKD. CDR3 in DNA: TGTGCCATAAGGGGACTAGCGGGGAGCACAGATACGCAGTATTTT. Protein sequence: CAIRGLAGSTDTQYF.

CDR3 region: CASSWGTSGFPTDTQYF. The CDR3, as DNA: TGTGCCAGCAGCTGGGGGACTAGCGGATTTCCCACAGATACGCAGTATTTT. The chain combines TRBV7-2 with TRBJ2-3; 11 bases agree with TRBD2. Germline lookup yields CDR1 SGHTA and CDR2 FQGNSA. Germline trimming cut 4 bases from V and 2 bases from J; bases unmatched to any gene: 8. The CDR3 consists of 17 residues.

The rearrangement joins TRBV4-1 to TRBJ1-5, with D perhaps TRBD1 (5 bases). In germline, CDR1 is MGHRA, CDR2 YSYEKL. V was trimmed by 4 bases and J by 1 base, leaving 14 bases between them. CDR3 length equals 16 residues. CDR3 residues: CASSPHGTLSNQPQHF. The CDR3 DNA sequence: TGCGCCAGCAGCCCCCACGGGACTCTGAGCAATCAGCCCCAGCATTTT.

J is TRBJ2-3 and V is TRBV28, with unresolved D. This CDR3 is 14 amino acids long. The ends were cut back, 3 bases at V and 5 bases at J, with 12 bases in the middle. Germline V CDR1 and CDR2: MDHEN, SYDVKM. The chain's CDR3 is CASSLTPLRDTQYF. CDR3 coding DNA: TGTGCCAGCAGTTTGACTCCCTTGAGAGATACGCAGTATTTT. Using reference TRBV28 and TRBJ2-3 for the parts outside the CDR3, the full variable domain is DVKVTQSSRYLVKRTGEKVFLECVQDMDHENMFWYRQDPGLGLRLIYFSYDVKMKEKGDIPEGYSVSREKKERFSLILESASTNQTSMYLCASSLTPLRDTQYFGPGTRLTVL.

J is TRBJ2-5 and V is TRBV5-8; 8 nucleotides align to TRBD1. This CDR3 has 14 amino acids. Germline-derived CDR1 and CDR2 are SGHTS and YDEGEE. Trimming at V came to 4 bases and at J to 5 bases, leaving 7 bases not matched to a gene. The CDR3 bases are TGTGCCAGCAGCCGGGACAGGTGGGGGGAGACCCAGTACTTC. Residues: CASSRDRWGETQYF. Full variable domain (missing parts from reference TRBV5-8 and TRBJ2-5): EAGVTQSPTHLIKTRGQQATLRCSPISGHTSVYWYQQALGLGLQFLLWYDEGEERNRGNFPPRFSGRQFPNYSSELNVNALELEDSALYLCASSRDRWGETQYFGPGTRLLVL.

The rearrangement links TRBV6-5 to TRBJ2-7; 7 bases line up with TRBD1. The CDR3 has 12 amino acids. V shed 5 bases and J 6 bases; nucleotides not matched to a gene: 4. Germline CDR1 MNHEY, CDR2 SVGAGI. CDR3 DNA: TGTGCCAGCAGTAAAGGGGGCAGCGAGCAGTACTTC. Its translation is CASSKGGSEQYF.

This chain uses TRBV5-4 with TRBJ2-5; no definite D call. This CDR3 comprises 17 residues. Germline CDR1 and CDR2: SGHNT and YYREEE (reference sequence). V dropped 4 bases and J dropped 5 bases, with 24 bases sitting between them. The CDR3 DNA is TGTGCCAGCAGCAAAGGCCGGGTAGAGGTGAGGCTTGAGACCCAGTACTTC. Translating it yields CASSKGRVEVRLETQYF.